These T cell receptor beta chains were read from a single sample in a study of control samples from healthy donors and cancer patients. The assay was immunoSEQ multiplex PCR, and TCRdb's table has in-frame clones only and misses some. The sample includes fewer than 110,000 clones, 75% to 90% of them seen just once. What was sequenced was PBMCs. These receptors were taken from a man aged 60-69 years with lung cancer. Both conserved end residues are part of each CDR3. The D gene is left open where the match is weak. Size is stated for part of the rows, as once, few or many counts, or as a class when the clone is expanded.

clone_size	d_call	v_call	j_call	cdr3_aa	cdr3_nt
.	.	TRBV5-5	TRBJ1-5	CASSTTDRDNQPQHF	TGTGCCAGCAGTACGACAGATCGGGACAATCAGCCCCAGCATTTT
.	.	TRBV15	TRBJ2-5	CATSREVTETQYF	TGTGCCACCAGCAGAGAAGTAACAGAGACCCAGTACTTC
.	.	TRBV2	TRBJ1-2	CASRDRNYGYTF	TGTGCCAGCAGGGACCGGAACTATGGCTACACCTTC
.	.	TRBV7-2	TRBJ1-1	CASSSYVNTEAFF	TGTGCCAGCAGCTCCTACGTGAACACTGAAGCTTTCTTT
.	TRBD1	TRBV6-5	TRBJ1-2	CASRTGTAYGYTF	TGTGCCAGCAGAACCGGGACAGCATATGGCTACACCTTC
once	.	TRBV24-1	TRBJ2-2	CATQDRNAGELFF	TGTGCCACCCAGGACAGAAACGCCGGGGAGCTGTTTTTT
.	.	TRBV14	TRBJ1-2	CASSPLVASYGYTF	TGTGCCAGCAGCCCGTTGGTAGCAAGCTATGGCTACACCTTC
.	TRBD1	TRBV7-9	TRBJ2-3	CASSEGRRGITDTQYF	TGTGCCAGCAGCGAGGGGCGCAGGGGGATCACAGATACGCAGTATTTT
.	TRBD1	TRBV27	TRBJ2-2	CASRDRGYTGELFF	TGTGCCAGCAGGGACAGGGGTTACACCGGGGAGCTGTTTTTT
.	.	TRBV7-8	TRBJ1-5	CASSARGGNQPQHF	TGTGCCAGCAGCGCTAGGGGCGGCAATCAGCCCCAGCATTTT
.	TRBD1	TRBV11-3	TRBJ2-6	CASSLIYRGQSAGANVLTF	TGTGCCAGCAGCCTTATCTACAGGGGGCAATCTGCTGGGGCCAACGTCCTGACTTTC
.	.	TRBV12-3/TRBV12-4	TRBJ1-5	CASSSGLSQPQHF	TGTGCCAGCAGTTCAGGGCTCAGTCAGCCCCAGCATTTT
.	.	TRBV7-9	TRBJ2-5	CASSLPPQETQYF	TGTGCCAGCAGCTTACCGCCCCAAGAGACCCAGTACTTC
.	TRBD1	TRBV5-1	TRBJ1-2	CASSLNPLTGGDYGYTF	TGCGCCAGCAGCTTGAATCCTTTGACAGGGGGAGACTATGGCTACACCTTC
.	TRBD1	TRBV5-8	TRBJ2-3	CASSLGTGTDTQYF	TGTGCCAGCAGCTTAGGGACAGGCACAGATACGCAGTATTTT
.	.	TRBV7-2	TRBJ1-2	CASSLVQGANYGYTF	TGTGCCAGCAGCTTAGTACAGGGCGCTAACTATGGCTACACCTTC
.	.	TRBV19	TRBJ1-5	CASRKDGISNQPQHF	TGTGCCAGTAGGAAGGACGGGATTAGCAATCAGCCCCAGCATTTT
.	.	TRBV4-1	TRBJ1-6	CASSQPHPRAINSPLHF	TGCGCCAGCAGCCAACCCCATCCCAGGGCGATCAATTCACCCCTCCACTTT
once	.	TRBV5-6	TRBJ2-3	CASSLSTLTDTQYF	TGTGCCAGCAGCTTGTCGACACTCACAGATACGCAGTATTTT
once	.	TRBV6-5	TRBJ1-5	CAVGQPPPGNQPQHF	TGTGCCGTCGGACAGCCTCCACCGGGCAATCAGCCCCAGCATTTT
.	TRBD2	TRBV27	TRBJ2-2	CASSRTSGGKNTGELFF	TGTGCCAGCAGCCGGACTAGCGGGGGGAAGAACACCGGGGAGCTGTTTTTT
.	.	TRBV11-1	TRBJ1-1	CASSGTGRETEAFF	TGTGCCAGCAGCGGAACGGGACGGGAAACTGAAGCTTTCTTT
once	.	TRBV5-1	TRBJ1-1	CASSLEGTENTEAFF	TGCGCCAGCAGCCTGGAGGGGACGGAGAACACTGAAGCTTTCTTT
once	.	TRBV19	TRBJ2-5	CASSIGQAGETQYF	TGTGCCAGTAGTATAGGACAGGCGGGGGAGACCCAGTACTTC
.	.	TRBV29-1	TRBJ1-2	CSVHREPYGYTF	TGCAGCGTCCACAGGGAACCCTATGGCTACACCTTC
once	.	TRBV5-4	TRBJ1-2	CASRTLRTEDGYTF	TGTGCCAGCAGAACCCTAAGGACAGAGGATGGCTACACCTTC
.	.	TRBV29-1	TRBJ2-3	CSVEWGDTQYF	TGCAGCGTTGAATGGGGAGATACGCAGTATTTT
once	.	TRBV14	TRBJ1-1	CASSLGWTEAFF	TGTGCCAGCAGTCTGGGTTGGACTGAAGCTTTCTTT
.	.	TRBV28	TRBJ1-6	CASSFLLGEVSPLHF	TGTGCCAGCAGTTTTCTTCTAGGGGAGGTGTCACCCCTCCACTTT
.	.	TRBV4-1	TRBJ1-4	CASSHLVYVRVGEKLFF	TGCGCCAGCAGCCATCTCGTTTATGTGAGGGTAGGAGAAAAACTGTTTTTT
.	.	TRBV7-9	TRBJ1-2	CASSPGRTLHGYTF	TGTGCCAGCAGCCCCGGACGTACTCTCCATGGCTACACCTTC
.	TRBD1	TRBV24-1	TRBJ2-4	CAILGGSKNIQYF	TGTGCCATTCTAGGGGGCTCCAAAAACATTCAGTACTTC
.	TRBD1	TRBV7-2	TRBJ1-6	CASSLRTGENSPLHF	TGTGCCAGCAGCCTCCGGACAGGGGAGAATTCACCCCTCCACTTT
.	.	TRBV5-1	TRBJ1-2	CASSYATGMTGGYTF	TGCGCCAGCAGCTACGCCACCGGGATGACGGGGGGCTACACCTTC
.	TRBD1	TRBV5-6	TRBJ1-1	CASSLITGGRNTEAFF	TGTGCCAGCAGCTTGATAACAGGGGGGAGGAACACTGAAGCTTTCTTT
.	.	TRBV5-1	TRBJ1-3	CASSPTGLNTIYF	TGCGCCAGCAGCCCGACCGGGCTAAACACCATATATTTT
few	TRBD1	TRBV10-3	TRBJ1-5	CAISESGGQANQPQHF	TGTGCCATCAGTGAGTCGGGGGGACAGGCCAATCAGCCCCAGCATTTT
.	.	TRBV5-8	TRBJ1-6	CASSYSRVTPLHF	TGTGCCAGCAGCTACTCCAGGGTAACACCCCTCCACTTT
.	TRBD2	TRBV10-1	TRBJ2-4	CASSHYRLAGDGRAKNIQYF	TGCGCCAGCAGCCATTACCGACTAGCGGGGGACGGTAGAGCCAAAAACATTCAGTACTTC
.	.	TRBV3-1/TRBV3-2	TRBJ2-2	CASSPQRTGELFF	TGTGCCAGCAGCCCGCAGAGGACCGGGGAGCTGTTTTTT
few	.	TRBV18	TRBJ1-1	CASSARELGSTEAFF	TGTGCCAGCTCAGCAAGGGAACTTGGGAGCACTGAAGCTTTCTTT
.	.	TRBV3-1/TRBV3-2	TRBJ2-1	CASLSYGGEQFF	TGTGCCAGCCTTTCGTATGGGGGTGAGCAGTTCTTC
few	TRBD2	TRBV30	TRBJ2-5	CAWSVGTSGGQETQYF	TGTGCCTGGAGTGTAGGGACTAGCGGGGGCCAAGAGACCCAGTACTTC
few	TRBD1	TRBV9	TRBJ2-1	CASSAYPLDRNEQFF	TGTGCCAGCAGCGCATACCCCCTGGACAGGAATGAGCAGTTCTTC
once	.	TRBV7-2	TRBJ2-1	CASSPQYNEQFF	TGTGCCAGCAGCCCCCAATACAATGAGCAGTTCTTC
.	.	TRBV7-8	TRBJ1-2	CASSLGQVGYTF	TGTGCCAGCAGCCTTGGACAAGTCGGCTACACCTTC
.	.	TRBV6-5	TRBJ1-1	CASSRGGEAFF	TGTGCCAGCAGCCGGGGGGGTGAAGCTTTCTTT
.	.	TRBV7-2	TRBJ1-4	CASSLSPNEKLFF	TGTGCCAGCAGCCTTTCCCCTAATGAAAAACTGTTTTTT
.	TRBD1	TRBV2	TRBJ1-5	CASRTDRSPSNQPQHF	TGTGCCAGCAGGACGGACAGGAGCCCGAGCAATCAGCCCCAGCATTTT
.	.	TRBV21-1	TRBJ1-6	CASSKKPVYNSPLHF	TGTGCCAGCAGCAAAAAGCCGGTTTATAATTCACCCCTCCACTTT
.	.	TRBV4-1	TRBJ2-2	CASSQEGRGGSRELFF	TGCGCCAGCAGCCAAGAGGGCAGGGGGGGTTCCCGGGAGCTGTTTTTT